This T cell receptor beta chain emerged from a study of blood T cell repertoires in COVID-19. As for the study in general: Collection of acute and convalescent COVID-19 samples took place in the United States, Italy and Spain. T cells, B-cell-depleted T cells, or PBMCs supplied cDNA or gDNA.

Libraries were prepared by immunoSEQ multiplex PCR; TCRdb keeps only in-frame clonotypes and omits some of them. The sample includes about 200,000 clones, less than 90% of them seen just once. The germline CDR1 and CDR2 sequences are SNHLY and FYNNEI. The CDR3 extends over 16 amino acids. V gave up 3 bases and J gave up 6 bases; unmatched junction bases: 6. The sample consisted of peripheral blood. This TCR was sampled from a man in his forties with acute or convalescent COVID-19. The chain is built from TRBV2 and TRBJ1-5; TRBD1 matches at 12 bases. The CDR3 region is CASSEGQGALGQPQHF. In nucleotides, the CDR3 is TGTGCCAGCAGTGAGGGACAGGGGGCGCTGGGTCAGCCCCAGCATTTT.